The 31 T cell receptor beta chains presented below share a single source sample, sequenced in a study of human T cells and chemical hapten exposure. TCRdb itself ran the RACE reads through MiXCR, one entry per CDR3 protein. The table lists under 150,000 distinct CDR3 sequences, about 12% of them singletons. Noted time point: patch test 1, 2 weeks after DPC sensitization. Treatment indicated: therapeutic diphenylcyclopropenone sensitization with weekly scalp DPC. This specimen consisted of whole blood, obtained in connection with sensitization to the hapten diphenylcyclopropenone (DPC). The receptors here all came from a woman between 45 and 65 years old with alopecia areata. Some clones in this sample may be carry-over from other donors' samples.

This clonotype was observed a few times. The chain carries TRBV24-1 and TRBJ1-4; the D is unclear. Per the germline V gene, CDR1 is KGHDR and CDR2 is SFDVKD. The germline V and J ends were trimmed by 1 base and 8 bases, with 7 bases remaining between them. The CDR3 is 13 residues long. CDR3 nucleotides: TGTGCCACCAGTGATTTTCCCCACGAAAAACTGTTTTTT. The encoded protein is CATSDFPHEKLFF.

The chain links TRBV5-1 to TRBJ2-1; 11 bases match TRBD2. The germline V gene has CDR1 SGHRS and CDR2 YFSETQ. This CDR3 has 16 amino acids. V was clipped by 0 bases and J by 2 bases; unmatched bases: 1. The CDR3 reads CASSLATSGTYNEQFF. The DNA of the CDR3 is TGCGCCAGCAGCTTGGCGACTAGCGGGACCTACAATGAGCAGTTCTTC.

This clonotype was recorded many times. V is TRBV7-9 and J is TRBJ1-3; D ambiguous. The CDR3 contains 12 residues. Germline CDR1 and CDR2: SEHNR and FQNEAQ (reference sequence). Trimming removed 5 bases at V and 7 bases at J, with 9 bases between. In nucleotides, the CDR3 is TGTGCCAGCAGCCTTGACTGGAACACCATATATTTT. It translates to CASSLDWNTIYF.

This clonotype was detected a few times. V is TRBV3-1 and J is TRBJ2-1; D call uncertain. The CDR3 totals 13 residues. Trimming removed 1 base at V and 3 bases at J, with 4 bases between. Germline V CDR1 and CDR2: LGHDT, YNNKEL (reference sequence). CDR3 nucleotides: TGTGCCAGCAGCCAAGTGAACTACAATGAGCAGTTCTTC. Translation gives CASSQVNYNEQFF.

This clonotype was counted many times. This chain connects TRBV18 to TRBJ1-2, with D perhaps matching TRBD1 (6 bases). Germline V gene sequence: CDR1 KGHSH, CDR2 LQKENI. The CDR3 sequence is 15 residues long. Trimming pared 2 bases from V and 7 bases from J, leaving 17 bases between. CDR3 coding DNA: TGTGCCAGCTCACCAGTCGGGGGCCAGGGCCTTGGCTACACCTTC. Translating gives CASSPVGGQGLGYTF.

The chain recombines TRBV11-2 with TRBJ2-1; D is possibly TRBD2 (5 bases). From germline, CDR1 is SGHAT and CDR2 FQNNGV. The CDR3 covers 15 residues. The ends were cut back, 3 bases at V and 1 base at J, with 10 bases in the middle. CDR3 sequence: CASSLEVASYNEQFF. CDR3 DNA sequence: TGTGCCAGCAGCTTGGAGGTCGCGTCCTACAATGAGCAGTTCTTC.

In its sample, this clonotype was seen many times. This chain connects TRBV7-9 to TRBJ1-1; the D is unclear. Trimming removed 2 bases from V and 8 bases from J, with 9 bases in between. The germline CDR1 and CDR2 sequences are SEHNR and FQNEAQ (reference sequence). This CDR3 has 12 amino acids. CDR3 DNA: TGTGCCAGCAGCTTACACGGACGAGAAGCTTTCTTT. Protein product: CASSLHGREAFF. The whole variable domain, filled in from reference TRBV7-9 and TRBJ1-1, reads DTGVSQNPRHKITKRGQNVTFRCDPISEHNRLYWYRQTLGQGPEFLTYFQNEAQLEKSRLLSDRFSAERPKGSFSTLEIQRTEQGDSAMYLCASSLHGREAFFGQGTRLTVV.

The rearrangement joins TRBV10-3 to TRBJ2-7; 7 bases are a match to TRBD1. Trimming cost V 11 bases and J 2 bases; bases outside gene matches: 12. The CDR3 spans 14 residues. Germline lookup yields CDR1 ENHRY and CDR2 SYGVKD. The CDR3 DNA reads TGTGCCGCAAAAACAGGGGTAGCCACCTACGAGCAGTACTTC. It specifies CAAKTGVATYEQYF.

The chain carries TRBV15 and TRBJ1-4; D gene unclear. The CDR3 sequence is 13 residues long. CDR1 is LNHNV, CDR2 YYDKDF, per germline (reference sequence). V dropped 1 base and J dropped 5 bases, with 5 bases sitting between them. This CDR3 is CATSRALNEKLFF. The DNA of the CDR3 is TGTGCCACCAGCAGAGCCCTCAATGAAAAACTGTTTTTT.

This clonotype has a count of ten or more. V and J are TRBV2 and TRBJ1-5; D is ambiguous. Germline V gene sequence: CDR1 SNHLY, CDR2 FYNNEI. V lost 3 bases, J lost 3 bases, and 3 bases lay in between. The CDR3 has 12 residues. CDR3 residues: CASSDLNQPQHF. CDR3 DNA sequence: TGTGCCAGCAGTGACCTCAATCAGCCCCAGCATTTT.

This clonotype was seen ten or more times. This chain's CDR3 is CASSPFGAGGLNEQFF. The CDR3 nucleotides are TGCGCCAGCAGCCCCTTCGGGGCGGGGGGGCTCAATGAGCAGTTCTTC. The chain has TRBV4-3 and TRBJ2-1; 9 nucleotides align to TRBD2. The CDR3 runs 16 residues. Germline loops: CDR1 LGHNA, CDR2 YSLEER. Trimming removed 4 bases from V and 6 bases from J; junction bases left unmatched: 10.

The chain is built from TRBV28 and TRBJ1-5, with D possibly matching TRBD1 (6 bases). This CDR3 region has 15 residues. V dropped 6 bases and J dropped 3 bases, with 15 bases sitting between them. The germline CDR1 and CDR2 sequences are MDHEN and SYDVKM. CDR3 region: CASSHWGGANQPQHF. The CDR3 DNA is TGTGCCAGCAGCCATTGGGGGGGGGCCAATCAGCCCCAGCATTTT.

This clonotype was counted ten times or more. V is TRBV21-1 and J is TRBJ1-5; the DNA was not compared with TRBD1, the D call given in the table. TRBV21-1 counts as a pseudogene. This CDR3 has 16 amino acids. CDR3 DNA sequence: TGTGCCAGCCGAGGTCACCTAGACAGTAGCAATCAGCCCCAGCATTTT. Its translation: CASRGHLDSSNQPQHF.

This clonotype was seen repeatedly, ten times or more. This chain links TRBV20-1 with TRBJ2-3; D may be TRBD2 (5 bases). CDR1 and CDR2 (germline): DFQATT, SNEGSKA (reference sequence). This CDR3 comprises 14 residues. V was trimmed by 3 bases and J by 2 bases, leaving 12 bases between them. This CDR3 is CSARRPGFTDTQYF. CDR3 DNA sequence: TGCAGTGCTAGGCGCCCGGGGTTCACAGATACGCAGTATTTT.

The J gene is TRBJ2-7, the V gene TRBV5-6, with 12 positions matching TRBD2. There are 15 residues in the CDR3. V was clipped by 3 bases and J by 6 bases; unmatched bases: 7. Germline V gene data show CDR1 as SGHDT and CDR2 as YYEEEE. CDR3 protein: CASSSRRTSGAEQYF. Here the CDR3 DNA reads TGTGCCAGCAGCTCTCGAAGGACTAGCGGGGCCGAGCAGTACTTC.

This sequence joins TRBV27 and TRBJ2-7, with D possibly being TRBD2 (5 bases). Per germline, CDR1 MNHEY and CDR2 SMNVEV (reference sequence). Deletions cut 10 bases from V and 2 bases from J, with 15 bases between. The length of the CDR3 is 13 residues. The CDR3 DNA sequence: TGTGCCATCGGAGGCAGGTATCCCTACGAGCAGTACTTC. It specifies CAIGGRYPYEQYF.

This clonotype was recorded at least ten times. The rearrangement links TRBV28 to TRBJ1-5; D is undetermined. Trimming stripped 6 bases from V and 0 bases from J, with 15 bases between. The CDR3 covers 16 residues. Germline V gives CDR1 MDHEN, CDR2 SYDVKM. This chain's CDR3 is CASSLLMRLSNQPQHF. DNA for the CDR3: TGTGCCAGCAGCCTGTTAATGAGGCTTAGCAATCAGCCCCAGCATTTT.

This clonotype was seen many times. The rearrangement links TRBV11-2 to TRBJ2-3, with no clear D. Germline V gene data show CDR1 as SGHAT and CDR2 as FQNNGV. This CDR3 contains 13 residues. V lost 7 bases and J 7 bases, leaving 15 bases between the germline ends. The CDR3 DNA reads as TGTGCCAGCACCCTATACATGACGAATACGCAGTATTTT. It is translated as CASTLYMTNTQYF.

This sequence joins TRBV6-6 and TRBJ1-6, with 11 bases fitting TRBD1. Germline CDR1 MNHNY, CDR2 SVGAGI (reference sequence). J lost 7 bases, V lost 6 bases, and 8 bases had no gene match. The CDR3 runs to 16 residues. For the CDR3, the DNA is TGTGCCAGCAGCTACGGACAGGGGGCACGGAATTCACCCCTCCACTTT. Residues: CASSYGQGARNSPLHF.

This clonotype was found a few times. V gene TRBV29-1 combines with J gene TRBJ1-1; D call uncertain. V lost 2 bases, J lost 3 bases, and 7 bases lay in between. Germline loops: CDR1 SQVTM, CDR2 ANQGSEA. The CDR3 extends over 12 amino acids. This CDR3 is CSVERAHTEAFF. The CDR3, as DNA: TGCAGCGTTGAAAGGGCCCACACTGAAGCTTTCTTT. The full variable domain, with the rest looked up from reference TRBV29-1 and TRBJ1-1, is SAVISQKPSRDICQRGTSLTIQCQVDSQVTMMFWYRQQPGQSLTLIATANQGSEATYESGFVIDKFPISRPNLTFSTLTVSNMSPEDSSIYLCSVERAHTEAFFGQGTRLTVV.

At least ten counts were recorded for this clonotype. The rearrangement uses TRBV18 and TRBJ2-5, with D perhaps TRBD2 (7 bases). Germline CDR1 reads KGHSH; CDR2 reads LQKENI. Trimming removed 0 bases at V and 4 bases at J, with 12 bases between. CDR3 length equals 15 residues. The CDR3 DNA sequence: TGTGCCAGCTCACCACCGCGGGGGCAGGGAGAGACCCAGTACTTC. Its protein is CASSPPRGQGETQYF.

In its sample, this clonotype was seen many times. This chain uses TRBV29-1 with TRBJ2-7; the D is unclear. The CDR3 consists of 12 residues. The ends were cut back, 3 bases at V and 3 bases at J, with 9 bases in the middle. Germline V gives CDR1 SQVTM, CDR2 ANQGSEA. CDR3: CSVEDPNYEQYF. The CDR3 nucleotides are TGCAGCGTTGAGGACCCTAACTACGAGCAGTACTTC.

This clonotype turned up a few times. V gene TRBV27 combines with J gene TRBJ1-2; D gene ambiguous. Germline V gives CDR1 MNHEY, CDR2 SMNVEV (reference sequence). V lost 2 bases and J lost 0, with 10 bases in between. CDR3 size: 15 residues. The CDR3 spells CASSLSLGTNYGYTF. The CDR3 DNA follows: TGTGCCAGCAGTTTAAGCCTGGGAACTAACTATGGCTACACCTTC.

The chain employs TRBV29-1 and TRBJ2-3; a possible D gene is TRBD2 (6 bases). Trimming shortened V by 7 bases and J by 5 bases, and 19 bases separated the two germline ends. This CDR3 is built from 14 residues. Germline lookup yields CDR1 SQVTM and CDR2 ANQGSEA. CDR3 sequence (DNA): TGCAGCGCCCGCTGGCGGGGCCGTCAAGATACGCAGTATTTT. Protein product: CSARWRGRQDTQYF.

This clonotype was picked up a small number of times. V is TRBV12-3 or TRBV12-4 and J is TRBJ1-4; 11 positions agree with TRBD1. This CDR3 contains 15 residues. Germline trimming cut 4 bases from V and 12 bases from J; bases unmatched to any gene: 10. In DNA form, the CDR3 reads TGTGCCAGCAGTTACTACGGACAGGGGGCGAAGGAACTGTTTTTT. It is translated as CASSYYGQGAKELFF.

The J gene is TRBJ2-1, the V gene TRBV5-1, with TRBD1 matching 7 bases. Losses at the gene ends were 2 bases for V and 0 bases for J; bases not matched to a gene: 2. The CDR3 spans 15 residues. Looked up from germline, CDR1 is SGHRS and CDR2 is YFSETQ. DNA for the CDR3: TGCGCCAGCAGCTTCGACAGGGTCTCCTACAATGAGCAGTTCTTC. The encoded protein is CASSFDRVSYNEQFF.

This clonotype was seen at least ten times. The CDR3 spells CASSEFHRGTYEQYF. In DNA form, the CDR3 reads TGTGCCAGCAGTGAGTTCCACAGGGGTACCTACGAGCAGTACTTC. The chain combines TRBV6-5 with TRBJ2-7; 7 bases map to TRBD1. Losses at the gene ends were 5 bases for V and 2 bases for J; bases not matched to a gene: 9. The CDR3 runs to 15 residues. Germline V gene lookup returns CDR1 MNHEY and CDR2 SVGAGI.

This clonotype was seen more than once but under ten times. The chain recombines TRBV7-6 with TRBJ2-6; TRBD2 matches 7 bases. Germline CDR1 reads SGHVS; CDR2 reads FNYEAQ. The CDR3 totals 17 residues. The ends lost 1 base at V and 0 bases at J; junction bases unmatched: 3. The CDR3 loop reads CASSLGGGRSGANVLTF. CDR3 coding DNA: TGTGCCAGCAGCTTAGGCGGGGGACGCTCTGGGGCCAACGTCCTGACTTTC. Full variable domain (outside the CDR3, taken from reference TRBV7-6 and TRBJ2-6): GAGVSQSPRYKVTKRGQDVALRCDPISGHVSLYWYRQALGQGPEFLTYFNYEAQQDKSGLPNDRFSAERPEGSISTLTIQRTEQRDSAMYRCASSLGGGRSGANVLTFGAGSRLTVL.

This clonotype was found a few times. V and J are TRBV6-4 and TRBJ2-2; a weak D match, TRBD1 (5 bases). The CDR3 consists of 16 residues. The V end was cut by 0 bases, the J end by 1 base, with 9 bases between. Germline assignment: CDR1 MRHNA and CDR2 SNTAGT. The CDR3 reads CASSDSFRVNTGELFF. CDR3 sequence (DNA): TGTGCCAGCAGTGACTCTTTCAGGGTGAACACCGGGGAGCTGTTTTTT.

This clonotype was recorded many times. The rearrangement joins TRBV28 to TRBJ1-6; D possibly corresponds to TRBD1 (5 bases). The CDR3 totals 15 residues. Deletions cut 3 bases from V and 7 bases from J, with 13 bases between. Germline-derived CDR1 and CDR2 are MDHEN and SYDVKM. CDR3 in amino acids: CASSFGRGLNSPLHF. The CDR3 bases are TGTGCCAGCAGTTTTGGTAGGGGTTTGAATTCACCCCTCCACTTT.

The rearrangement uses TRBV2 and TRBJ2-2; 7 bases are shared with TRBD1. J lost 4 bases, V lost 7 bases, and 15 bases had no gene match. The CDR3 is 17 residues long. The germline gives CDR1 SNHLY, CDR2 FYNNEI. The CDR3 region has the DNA TGTGCCAGCATACTTCTAGGGGGCGCTTACCCCACCGGGGAGCTGTTTTTT. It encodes CASILLGGAYPTGELFF.